Described below is a single TCR beta chain sequence and its context. The data were taken from a study of blood T cell repertoires in COVID-19. Germline V gene data show CDR1 as KGHSH and CDR2 as LQKENI. The CDR3 is 19 residues long. The trim removed 0 bases at V and 6 bases at J, leaving 16 bases unmatched. Sequencing was performed with immunoSEQ multiplex PCR; in TCRdb, only in-frame clones are kept and a portion is missing. The profile covers some 380,000 clones, with around 90% appearing a single time and 6.5% taken by the ten largest. The clonotype comes from a man between 18 and 29 years old with active or convalescent COVID-19. Material for sequencing was peripheral blood. The rearrangement joins TRBV18 to TRBJ2-3; 9 nucleotides match TRBD2. This CDR3 reads CASSPPISGSSPGVDTQYF. In DNA form, the CDR3 reads TGTGCCAGCTCACCACCGATTAGCGGGAGTTCCCCCGGCGTTGATACGCAGTATTTT.